These T cell receptor beta chains were read from a single sample in a study of shared clonotypes between healthy human individuals. Repertoires were generated with immunoSEQ multiplex PCR, while TCRdb's copy carries only in-frame clones and drops some. The sample carries some 550,000 clones, more than 95% recorded once. The sequenced material came from naive CD4+ T cells sorted from blood. These receptors all stem from a woman in her 30s in good health. The CDR3 runs from the conserved cysteine through the conserved F or W. The D gene is left open where the match is weak. The listing skips clone size in some rows; elsewhere it reads once, few, many or a size class.

D,size,J,length,V,DNA,CDR3
-,-,TRBJ2-1,13,TRBV7-3,TGTGCCAGCAGCTTAGCCGAATACAATGAGCAGTTCTTC,CASSLAEYNEQFF
TRBD2,-,TRBJ2-5,13,TRBV7-3,TGTGCCAGCAGCAGGGGAGGGTTGGAGACCCAGTACTTC,CASSRGGLETQYF
-,-,TRBJ2-1,14,TRBV27,TGTGCCAGCAGCAGGTCTTGGGGGAGCAATGAGCAGTTCTTC,CASSRSWGSNEQFF
-,-,TRBJ2-1,14,TRBV19,TGTGCCAGTAGTATCGGCGGGTTATACAATGAGCAGTTCTTC,CASSIGGLYNEQFF
-,-,TRBJ2-1,16,TRBV5-1,TGCGCCAGCAGCCTTAGGATCCGAGTTTCCTACAATGAGCAGTTCTTC,CASSLRIRVSYNEQFF
-,-,TRBJ2-2,17,TRBV9,TGTGCCAGCAGCGTAGCTCAGTCCATAGTGTCCACCGGGGAGCTGTTTTTT,CASSVAQSIVSTGELFF
-,once,TRBJ1-5,12,TRBV11-2,TGTGCCAGCAGCCGGGGGAGGCAGCCCCAGCATTTT,CASSRGRQPQHF
TRBD1,-,TRBJ2-3,14,TRBV2,TGTGCCAGCAGCCGGGACAGGGTCACAGATACGCAGTATTTT,CASSRDRVTDTQYF
TRBD1,-,TRBJ2-7,16,TRBV28,TGTGCCAGCAGTTTAATTGCCGGGACAGGGACCTACGAGCAGTACTTC,CASSLIAGTGTYEQYF
-,-,TRBJ1-4,13,TRBV9,TGTGCCAGCAGCGCCCGGAACCATGAAAAACTGTTTTTT,CASSARNHEKLFF
-,-,TRBJ1-6,12,TRBV5-4,TGTGCCAGCAGCTTGGATAATTCACCCCTCCACTTT,CASSLDNSPLHF
-,few,TRBJ1-2,14,TRBV6-6,TGTGCCAGCAGTTACCCTGGACAGATTTATGGCTACACCTTC,CASSYPGQIYGYTF
-,-,TRBJ1-5,15,TRBV19,TGTGCCAGTAGTATAGGAGGGCTCCACAATCAGCCCCAGCATTTT,CASSIGGLHNQPQHF
TRBD2,-,TRBJ2-7,16,TRBV5-1,TGCGCCAGCAGCTTGACCCCGGGACTAGTCTTCTACGAGCAGTACTTC,CASSLTPGLVFYEQYF
-,-,TRBJ1-1,11,TRBV29-1,TGCAGCGTTTTTCAGAACACTGAAGCTTTCTTT,CSVFQNTEAFF
TRBD2,-,TRBJ2-1,15,TRBV5-4,TGTGCCAGCAGTAAAGGACTAGCGGGAGGGGACGAGCAGTTCTTC,CASSKGLAGGDEQFF
TRBD2,-,TRBJ2-7,14,TRBV6-6,TGTGCCAGCAGCCCCGCTAGCGGTCGTCTCGAGCAGTACTTC,CASSPASGRLEQYF
-,-,TRBJ2-1,17,TRBV27,TGTGCCAGCAGTTGGGGGTACGGTCGTAACTCCTACAATGAGCAGTTCTTC,CASSWGYGRNSYNEQFF
TRBD2,-,TRBJ2-7,16,TRBV11-2,TGTGCCAGCAGCCACCATCGCGGGGGAAGCTCCTACGAGCAGTACTTC,CASSHHRGGSSYEQYF
-,-,TRBJ1-5,14,TRBV30,TGTGCCTGGAGTTCGGACGGGGGAAATCAGCCCCAGCATTTT,CAWSSDGGNQPQHF
-,-,TRBJ1-2,13,TRBV28,TGTGCCAGCAGTTCCATGGGGGGAAGTGGCTACACCTTC,CASSSMGGSGYTF
-,-,TRBJ2-3,17,TRBV5-1,TGCGCCAGCAGCTCCCGACACGCCGACCTGAGCACAGATACGCAGTATTTT,CASSSRHADLSTDTQYF
-,once,TRBJ2-7,16,TRBV7-9,TGTGCCAGCAGTCCCAAGGGACTTGAGGGAACCTACGAGCAGTACTTC,CASSPKGLEGTYEQYF
TRBD2,-,TRBJ2-1,15,TRBV5-1,TGCGCCAGCAGCTGGTTAGCGGGAGGGAACAATGAGCAGTTCTTC,CASSWLAGGNNEQFF
-,-,TRBJ2-6,15,TRBV19,TGTGCCAGTAGTATTACAAGCTCTGGGGCCAACGTCCTGACTTTC,CASSITSSGANVLTF
TRBD2,-,TRBJ2-1,17,TRBV7-6,TGTGCCAGCAGTCCAGACGGGACTAGCGGGACCTACAATGAGCAGTTCTTC,CASSPDGTSGTYNEQFF
-,-,TRBJ1-1,13,TRBV28,TGTGCCAGCTACCTGGCCGAGGGGCGGGAAGCTTTCTTT,CASYLAEGREAFF
-,-,TRBJ1-5,15,TRBV6-1,TGTGCCAGCAGATCTAACACCGACGGCAATCAGCCCCAGCATTTT,CASRSNTDGNQPQHF
TRBD2,-,TRBJ2-1,16,TRBV9,TGTGCCAGCAGCGTACGACTAGCGGCGCGTTGGGATGAGCAGTTCTTC,CASSVRLAARWDEQFF
-,once,TRBJ2-7,15,TRBV4-1,TGCGCCAGCAGCCAAACAGCGACCTCTTCCTACGAGCAGTACTTC,CASSQTATSSYEQYF
-,few,TRBJ1-2,12,TRBV30,TGTGCCTGGAGTCTAAGCCAATATGGCTACACCTTC,CAWSLSQYGYTF
-,-,TRBJ1-5,17,TRBV28,TGTGCCAGCAGTCGACGGACGTCAGTGGGCCCCAAATCGCCCCAGCATTTT,CASSRRTSVGPKSPQHF
TRBD2,-,TRBJ2-7,15,TRBV27,TGTGCCAGCATTGGAACCGGGACTAGTTCCTACGAGCAGTACTTC,CASIGTGTSSYEQYF
TRBD2,-,TRBJ2-7,13,TRBV29-1,TGCAGCGTTTGGTTGAGGCTAGCGGGCGAGCAGTACTTC,CSVWLRLAGEQYF
TRBD1,-,TRBJ2-7,15,TRBV30,TGTGCCTGGGCTGGGGGACAGTCGGTCTCCTACGAGCAGTACTTC,CAWAGGQSVSYEQYF